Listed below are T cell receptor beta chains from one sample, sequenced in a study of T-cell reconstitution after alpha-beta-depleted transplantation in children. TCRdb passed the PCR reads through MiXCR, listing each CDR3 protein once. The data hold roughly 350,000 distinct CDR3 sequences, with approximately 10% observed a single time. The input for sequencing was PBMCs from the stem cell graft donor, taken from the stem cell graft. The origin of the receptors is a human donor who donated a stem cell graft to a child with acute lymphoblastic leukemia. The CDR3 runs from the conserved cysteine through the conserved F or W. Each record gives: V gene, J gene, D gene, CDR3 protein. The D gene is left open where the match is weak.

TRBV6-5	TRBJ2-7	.	CASSYSYTDSYEQYF
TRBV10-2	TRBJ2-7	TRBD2	CASSGRDYDYEQYF
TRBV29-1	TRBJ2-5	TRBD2	CSVEDSGGSETQYF
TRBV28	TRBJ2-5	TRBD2	CASPPPGLAEETQYF
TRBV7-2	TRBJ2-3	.	CASSARTGFTQYF
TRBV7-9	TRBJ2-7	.	CASSLVGGSVHEQYF
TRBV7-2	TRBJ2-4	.	CASSLEARKNIQYF
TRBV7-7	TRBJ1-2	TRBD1	CASSLVAGQGEKLNGYTF
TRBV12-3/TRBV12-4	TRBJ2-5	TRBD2	CASSLGLAGGLGETQYF
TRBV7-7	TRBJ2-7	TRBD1	CASSRQGGYEQYF
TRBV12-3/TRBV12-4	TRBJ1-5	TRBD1	CASSLERGLEQPQHF
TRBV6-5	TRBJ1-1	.	CASSYSTETNTEAFF
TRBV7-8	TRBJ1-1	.	CASSRRDTEAFF
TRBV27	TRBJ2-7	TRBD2	CASRVAGVGEQYF
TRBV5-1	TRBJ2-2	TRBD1	CASSPMPGQGRMAGELFF